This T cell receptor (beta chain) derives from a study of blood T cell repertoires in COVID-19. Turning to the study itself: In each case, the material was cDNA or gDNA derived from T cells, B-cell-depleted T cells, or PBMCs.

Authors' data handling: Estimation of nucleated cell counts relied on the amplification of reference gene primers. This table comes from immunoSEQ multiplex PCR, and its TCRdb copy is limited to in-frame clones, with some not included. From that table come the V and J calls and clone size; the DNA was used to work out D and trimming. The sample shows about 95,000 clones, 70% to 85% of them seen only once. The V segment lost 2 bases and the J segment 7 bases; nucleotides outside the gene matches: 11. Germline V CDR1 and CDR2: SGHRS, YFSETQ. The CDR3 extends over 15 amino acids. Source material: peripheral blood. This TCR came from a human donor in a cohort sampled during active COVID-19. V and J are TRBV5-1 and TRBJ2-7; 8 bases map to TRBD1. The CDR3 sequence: CASSLRTGPGQEQYF. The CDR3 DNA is TGCGCCAGCAGCTTAAGGACAGGGCCCGGGCAAGAGCAGTACTTC.